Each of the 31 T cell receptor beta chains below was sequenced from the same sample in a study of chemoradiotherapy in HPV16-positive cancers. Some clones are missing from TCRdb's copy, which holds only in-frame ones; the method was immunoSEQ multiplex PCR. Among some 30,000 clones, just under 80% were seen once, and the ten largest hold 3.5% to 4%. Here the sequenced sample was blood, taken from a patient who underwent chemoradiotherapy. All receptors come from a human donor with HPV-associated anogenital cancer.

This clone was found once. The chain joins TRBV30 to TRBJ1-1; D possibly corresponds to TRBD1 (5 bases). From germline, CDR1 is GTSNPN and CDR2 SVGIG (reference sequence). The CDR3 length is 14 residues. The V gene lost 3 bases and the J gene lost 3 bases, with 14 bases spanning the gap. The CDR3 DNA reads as TGTGCCTGGAGGGGGGATCGGGCGGACACTGAAGCTTTCTTT. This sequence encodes CAWRGDRADTEAFF.

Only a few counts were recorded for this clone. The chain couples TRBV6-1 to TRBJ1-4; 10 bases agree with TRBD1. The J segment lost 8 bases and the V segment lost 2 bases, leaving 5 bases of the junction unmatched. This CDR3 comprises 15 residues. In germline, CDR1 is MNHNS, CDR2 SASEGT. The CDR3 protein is CASSESGTGDEKLFF. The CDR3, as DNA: TGTGCCAGCAGTGAATCCGGGACAGGGGACGAAAAACTGTTTTTT.

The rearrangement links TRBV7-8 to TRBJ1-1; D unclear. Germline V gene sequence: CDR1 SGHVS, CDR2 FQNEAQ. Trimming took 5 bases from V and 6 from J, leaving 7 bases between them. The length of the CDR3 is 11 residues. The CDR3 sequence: CASSAAAEAFF. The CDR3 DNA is TGTGCCAGCAGCGCCGCCGCTGAAGCTTTCTTT.

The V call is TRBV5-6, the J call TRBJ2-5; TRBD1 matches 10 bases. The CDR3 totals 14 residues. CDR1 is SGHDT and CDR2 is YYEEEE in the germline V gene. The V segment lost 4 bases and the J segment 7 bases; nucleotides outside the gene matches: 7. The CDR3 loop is CASSGRQGAATQYF. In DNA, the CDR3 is TGTGCCAGCAGCGGGAGACAGGGGGCGGCGACCCAGTACTTC.

The CDR3 DNA reads TGCGCCAGCAGGGCCGGGACAGGGAACACCGGGGAGCTGTTTTTT. The encoded protein is CASRAGTGNTGELFF. This chain links TRBV5-1 with TRBJ2-2, with 8 bases fitting TRBD1. Looked up from germline, CDR1 is SGHRS and CDR2 is YFSETQ. The CDR3 contains 15 residues. J lost 1 base, V lost 5 bases, and 4 bases had no gene match. The whole variable domain, filled in from reference TRBV5-1 and TRBJ2-2, reads KAGVTQTPRYLIKTRGQQVTLSCSPISGHRSVSWYQQTPGQGLQFLFEYFSETQRNKGNFPGRFSGRQFSNSRSEMNVSTLELGDSALYLCASRAGTGNTGELFFGEGSRLTVL.

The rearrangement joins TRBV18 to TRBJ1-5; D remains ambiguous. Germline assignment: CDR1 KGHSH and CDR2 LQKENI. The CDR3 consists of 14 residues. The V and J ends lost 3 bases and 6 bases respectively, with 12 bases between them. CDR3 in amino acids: CASSPSGGLQPQHF. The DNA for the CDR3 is TGTGCCAGCTCACCGTCCGGCGGGCTTCAGCCCCAGCATTTT.

CDR3 sequence reads: CASSQPWLRVGSQETQYF. Written as DNA, the CDR3 is TGCGCCAGCAGCCAACCCTGGTTACGAGTGGGCTCGCAAGAGACCCAGTACTTC. The chain employs TRBV4-1 and TRBJ2-5, with D hard to call. This CDR3 region has 18 residues. Germline lookup yields CDR1 MGHRA and CDR2 YSYEKL. The germline V and J ends were trimmed by 2 bases and 2 bases, with 21 bases remaining between them.

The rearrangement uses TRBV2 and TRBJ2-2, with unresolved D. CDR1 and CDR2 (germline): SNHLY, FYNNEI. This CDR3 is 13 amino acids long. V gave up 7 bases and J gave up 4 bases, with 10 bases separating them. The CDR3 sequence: CASTLLGTGELFF. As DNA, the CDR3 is TGTGCCAGCACCCTACTCGGCACCGGGGAGCTGTTTTTT.

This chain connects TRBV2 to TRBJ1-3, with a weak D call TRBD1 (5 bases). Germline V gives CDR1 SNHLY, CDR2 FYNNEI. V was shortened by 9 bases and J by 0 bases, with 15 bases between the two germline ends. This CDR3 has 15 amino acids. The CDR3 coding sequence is TGTGCCAGGGGGCTCTCTGGGGCCTCTGGAAACACCATATATTTT. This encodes CARGLSGASGNTIYF.

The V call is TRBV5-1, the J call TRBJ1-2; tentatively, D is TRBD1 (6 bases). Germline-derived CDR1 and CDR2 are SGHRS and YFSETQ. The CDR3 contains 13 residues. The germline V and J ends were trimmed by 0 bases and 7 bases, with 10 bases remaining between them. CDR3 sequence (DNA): TGCGCCAGCAGCTTGGTTGGGGGCTTTGGCTACACCTTC. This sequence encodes CASSLVGGFGYTF.

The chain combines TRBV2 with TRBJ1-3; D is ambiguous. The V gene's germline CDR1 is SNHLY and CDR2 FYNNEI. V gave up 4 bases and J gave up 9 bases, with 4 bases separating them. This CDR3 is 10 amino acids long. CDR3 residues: CASSVRTIYF. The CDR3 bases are TGTGCCAGCAGTGTCCGCACCATATATTTT.

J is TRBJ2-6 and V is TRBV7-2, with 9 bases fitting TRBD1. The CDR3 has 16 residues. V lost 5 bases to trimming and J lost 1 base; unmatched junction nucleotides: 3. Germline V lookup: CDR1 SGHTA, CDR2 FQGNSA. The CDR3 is CASSPTGGSGANVLTF. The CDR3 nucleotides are TGTGCCAGCAGCCCGACAGGGGGGTCTGGGGCCAACGTCCTGACTTTC. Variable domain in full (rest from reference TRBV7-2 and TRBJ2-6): GAGVSQSPSNKVTEKGKDVELRCDPISGHTALYWYRQSLGQGLEFLIYFQGNSAPDKSGLPSDRFSAERTGGSVSTLTIQRTQQEDSAVYLCASSPTGGSGANVLTFGAGSRLTVL.

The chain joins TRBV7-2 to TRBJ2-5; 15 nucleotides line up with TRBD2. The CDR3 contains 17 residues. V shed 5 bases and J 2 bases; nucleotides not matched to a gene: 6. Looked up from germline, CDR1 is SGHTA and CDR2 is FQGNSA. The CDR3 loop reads CASSARTSGGVQETQYF. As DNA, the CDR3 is TGTGCCAGCAGCGCCAGGACTAGCGGGGGGGTACAAGAGACCCAGTACTTC.

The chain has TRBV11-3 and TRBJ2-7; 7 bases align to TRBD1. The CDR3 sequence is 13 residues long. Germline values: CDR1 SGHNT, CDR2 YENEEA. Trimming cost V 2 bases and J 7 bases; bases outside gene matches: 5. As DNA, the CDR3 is TGTGCCAGCAGCTTACAACAGGGGAAAGAGCAGTACTTC. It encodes CASSLQQGKEQYF.

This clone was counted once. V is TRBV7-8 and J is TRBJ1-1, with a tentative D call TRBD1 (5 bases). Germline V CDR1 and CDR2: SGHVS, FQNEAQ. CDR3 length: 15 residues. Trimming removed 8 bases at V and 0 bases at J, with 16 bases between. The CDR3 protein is CASFALRQLNTEAFF. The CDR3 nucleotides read TGTGCCAGCTTCGCATTAAGACAGTTGAACACTGAAGCTTTCTTT.

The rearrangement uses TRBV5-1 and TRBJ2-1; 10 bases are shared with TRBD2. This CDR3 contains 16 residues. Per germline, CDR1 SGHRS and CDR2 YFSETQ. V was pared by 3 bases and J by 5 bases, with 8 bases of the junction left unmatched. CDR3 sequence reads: CASSWGGLAGDNEQFF. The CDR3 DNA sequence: TGCGCCAGCAGCTGGGGGGGCCTAGCGGGGGACAATGAGCAGTTCTTC.

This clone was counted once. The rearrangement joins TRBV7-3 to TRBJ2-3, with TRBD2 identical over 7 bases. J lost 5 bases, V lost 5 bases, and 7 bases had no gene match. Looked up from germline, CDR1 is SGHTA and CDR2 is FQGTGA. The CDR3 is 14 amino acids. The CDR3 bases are TGTGCCAGCAGCAGGGAAGGGAGGGGAGATACGCAGTATTTT. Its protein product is CASSREGRGDTQYF.

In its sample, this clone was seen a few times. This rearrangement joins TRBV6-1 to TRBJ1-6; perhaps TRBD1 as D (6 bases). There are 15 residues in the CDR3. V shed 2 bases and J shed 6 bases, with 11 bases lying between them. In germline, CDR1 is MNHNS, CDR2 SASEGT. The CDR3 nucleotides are TGTGCCAGCAGTGAACTCGGGGGCACTAATTCACCCCTCCACTTT. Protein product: CASSELGGTNSPLHF.

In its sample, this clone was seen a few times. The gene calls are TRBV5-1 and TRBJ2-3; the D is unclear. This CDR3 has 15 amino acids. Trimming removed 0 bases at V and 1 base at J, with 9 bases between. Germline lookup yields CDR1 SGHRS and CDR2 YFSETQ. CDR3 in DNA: TGCGCCAGCAGCTTGGGGGTAGCCCGCACAGATACGCAGTATTTT. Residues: CASSLGVARTDTQYF.

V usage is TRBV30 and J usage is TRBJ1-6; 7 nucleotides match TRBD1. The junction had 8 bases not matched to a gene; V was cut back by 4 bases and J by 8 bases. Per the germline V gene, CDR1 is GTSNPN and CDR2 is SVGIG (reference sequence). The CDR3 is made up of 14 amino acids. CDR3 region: CAWIFRDRDSPLHF. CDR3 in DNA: TGTGCCTGGATTTTCCGGGACAGAGATTCACCCCTCCACTTT.

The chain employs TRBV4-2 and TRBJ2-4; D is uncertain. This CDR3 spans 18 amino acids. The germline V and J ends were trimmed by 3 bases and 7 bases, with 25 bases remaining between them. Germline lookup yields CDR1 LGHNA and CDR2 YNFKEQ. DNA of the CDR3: TGTGCCAGCAGCCACGCTGCTTCGTACAGAAAGTGGGATAACATTCAGTACTTC. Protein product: CASSHAASYRKWDNIQYF.

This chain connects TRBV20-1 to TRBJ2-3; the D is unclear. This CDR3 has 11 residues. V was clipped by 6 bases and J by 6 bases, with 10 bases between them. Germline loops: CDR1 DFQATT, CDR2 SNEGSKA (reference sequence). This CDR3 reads CSAIKGDTQYF. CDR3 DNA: TGCAGTGCAATCAAAGGGGATACGCAGTATTTT.

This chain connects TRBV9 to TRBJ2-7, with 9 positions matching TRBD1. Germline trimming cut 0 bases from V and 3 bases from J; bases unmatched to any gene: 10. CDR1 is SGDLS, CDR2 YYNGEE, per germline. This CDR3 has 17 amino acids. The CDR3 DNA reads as TGTGCCAGCAGCGTAGCAGGAGGGGGACAGGGTTACTACGAGCAGTACTTC. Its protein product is CASSVAGGGQGYYEQYF.

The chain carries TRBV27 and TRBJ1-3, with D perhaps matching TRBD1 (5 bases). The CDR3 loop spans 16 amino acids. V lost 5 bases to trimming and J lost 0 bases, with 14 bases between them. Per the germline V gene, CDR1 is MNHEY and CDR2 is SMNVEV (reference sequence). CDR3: CASSRTGTSSGNTIYF. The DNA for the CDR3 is TGTGCCAGCAGTCGAACCGGGACTAGCTCTGGAAACACCATATATTTT.

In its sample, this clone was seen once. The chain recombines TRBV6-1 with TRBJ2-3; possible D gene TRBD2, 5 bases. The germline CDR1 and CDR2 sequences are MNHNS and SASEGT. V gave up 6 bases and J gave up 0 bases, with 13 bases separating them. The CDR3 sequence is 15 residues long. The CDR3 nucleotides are TGTGCCAGCAGGGACTGGGGAAGAAGCACAGATACGCAGTATTTT. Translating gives CASRDWGRSTDTQYF.

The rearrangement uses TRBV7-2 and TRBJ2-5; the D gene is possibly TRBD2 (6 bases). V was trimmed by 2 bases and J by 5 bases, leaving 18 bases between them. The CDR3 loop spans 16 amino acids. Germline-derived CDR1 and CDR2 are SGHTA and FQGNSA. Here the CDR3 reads CASSLRWGESAETQYF. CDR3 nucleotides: TGTGCCAGCAGCTTAAGGTGGGGGGAGAGTGCGGAGACCCAGTACTTC.

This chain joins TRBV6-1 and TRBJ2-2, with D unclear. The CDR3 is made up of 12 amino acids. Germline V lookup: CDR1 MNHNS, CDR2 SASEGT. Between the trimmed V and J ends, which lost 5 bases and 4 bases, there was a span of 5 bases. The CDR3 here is CASSKTTGELFF. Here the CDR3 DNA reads TGTGCCAGCAGTAAAACCACCGGGGAGCTGTTTTTT.

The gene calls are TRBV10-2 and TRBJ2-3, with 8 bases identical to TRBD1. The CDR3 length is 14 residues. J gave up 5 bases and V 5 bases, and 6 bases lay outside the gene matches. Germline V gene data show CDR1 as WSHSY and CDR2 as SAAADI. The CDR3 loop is CASSRDRQIDTQYF. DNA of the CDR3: TGCGCCAGCAGTAGGGACAGGCAAATAGATACGCAGTATTTT.

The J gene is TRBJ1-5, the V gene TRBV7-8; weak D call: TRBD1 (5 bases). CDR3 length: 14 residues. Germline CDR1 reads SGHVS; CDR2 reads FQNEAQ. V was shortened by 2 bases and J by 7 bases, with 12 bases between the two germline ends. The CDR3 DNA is TGTGCCAGCAGCTTAATGGCAGGGACCCAGCCCCAGCATTTT. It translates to CASSLMAGTQPQHF.

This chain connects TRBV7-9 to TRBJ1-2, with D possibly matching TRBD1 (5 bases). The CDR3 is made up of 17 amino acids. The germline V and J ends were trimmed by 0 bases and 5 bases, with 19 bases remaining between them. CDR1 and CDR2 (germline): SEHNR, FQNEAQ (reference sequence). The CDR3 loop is CASSLAYPVTGLYGYTF. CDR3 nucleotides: TGTGCCAGCAGCTTAGCTTATCCAGTAACAGGACTATATGGCTACACCTTC.

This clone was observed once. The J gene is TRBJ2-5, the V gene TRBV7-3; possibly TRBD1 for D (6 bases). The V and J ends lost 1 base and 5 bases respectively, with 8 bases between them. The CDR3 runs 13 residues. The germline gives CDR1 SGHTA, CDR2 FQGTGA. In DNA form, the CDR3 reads TGTGCCAGCAGCTTAAGGGGGCCCGAGACCCAGTACTTC. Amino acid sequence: CASSLRGPETQYF.